These T cell receptor beta chains were read from a single sample in a study of T-cell reconstitution after alpha-beta-depleted transplantation in children. TCRdb re-derived calls from the PCR reads in MiXCR, one entry per CDR3 protein. The data contain about 600,000 distinct CDR3 sequences, 10% to 15% of them singletons. This material consisted of PBMCs, mostly from graft donor cells, taken 360 days after TCRalphabeta/CD19-depleted stem cell transplant. The receptors come from a male patient younger than 18 who had a stem cell transplant for acute myeloid leukemia, so the T cells may come from the graft donor. The CDR3 runs from the conserved cysteine through the conserved F or W. The order of the fields is D gene, clone size, V gene, J gene, CDR3 protein, CDR3 DNA. D genes are given only for firm matches. Not every row has a clone size; where given, it reads once, few, many or a size class.

-	-	TRBV29-1	TRBJ2-3	CSADWKDTQYF	TGCAGCGCCGACTGGAAAGATACGCAGTATTTT
-	-	TRBV6-1	TRBJ1-1	CASSPPPLGAGTEAFF	TGTGCCAGCAGTCCTCCCCCTCTCGGGGCAGGCACTGAAGCTTTCTTT
-	-	TRBV5-6	TRBJ2-5	CASSPLGAGWGETQYF	TGTGCCAGCAGCCCCTTAGGAGCGGGTTGGGGAGAGACCCAGTACTTC
-	few	TRBV12-3/TRBV12-4	TRBJ2-2	CASSLMETGELFF	TGTGCCAGCAGCCTTATGGAGACCGGGGAGCTGTTTTTT
-	-	TRBV20-1	TRBJ2-7	CSARREPQREQYF	TGCAGTGCTAGACGGGAGCCCCAACGGGAGCAGTACTTC
TRBD1	many	TRBV20-1	TRBJ1-2	CSALEHRGGGYTF	TGCAGTGCCTTAGAACACAGGGGCGGTGGCTACACCTTC
-	few	TRBV27	TRBJ1-2	CASSFLPPPGSYGYTF	TGTGCCAGCAGTTTCTTACCCCCGCCAGGGAGCTATGGCTACACCTTC
TRBD1	many	TRBV7-9	TRBJ2-5	CASSPGQGGRTQYF	TGTGCCAGCAGCCCTGGACAGGGTGGGAGAACCCAGTACTTC
-	few	TRBV29-1	TRBJ2-1	CSGGDEQFF	TGCAGCGGGGGGGATGAGCAGTTCTTC
-	many	TRBV29-1	TRBJ2-2	CSVARGTGELFF	TGCAGCGTTGCTAGGGGAACCGGGGAGCTGTTTTTT
TRBD2	few	TRBV29-1	TRBJ2-7	CSADGLAGDYYEQYF	TGCAGCGCTGATGGACTAGCGGGAGACTACTACGAGCAGTACTTC
-	-	TRBV6-1	TRBJ1-1	CASSDLTEPNTEAFF	TGTGCCAGCAGTGACTTGACAGAACCTAACACTGAAGCTTTCTTT
TRBD2	few	TRBV28	TRBJ2-3	CASSFPFRLAGATWTDTQYF	TGTGCCAGCAGTTTTCCATTCCGACTAGCGGGAGCCACTTGGACAGATACGCAGTATTTT
TRBD2	many	TRBV28	TRBJ2-3	CASSFGGVTDTQYF	TGTGCCAGCAGTTTTGGGGGGGTTACAGATACGCAGTATTTT
TRBD1	few	TRBV10-3	TRBJ2-7	CAISAGESVDRGSYEQYF	TGTGCCATCAGTGCGGGGGAATCGGTGGACAGGGGCTCCTACGAGCAGTACTTC
-	-	TRBV7-3	TRBJ2-3	CASSPEHRTDTQYF	TGTGCCAGCAGCCCCGAGCACCGCACAGATACGCAGTATTTT
TRBD2	-	TRBV7-6	TRBJ2-1	CASSLASLAGLSSYNEQFF	TGTGCCAGCAGCTTAGCCTCCCTAGCGGGGCTGAGCTCCTACAATGAGCAGTTCTTC
TRBD2	few	TRBV20-1	TRBJ2-7	CSLKRGSSYEQYF	TGCAGTTTAAAGCGGGGATCATCCTACGAGCAGTACTTC
TRBD1	many	TRBV28	TRBJ1-5	CASTGTGQGNQPQHF	TGTGCCAGCACAGGGACAGGGCAGGGCAATCAGCCCCAGCATTTT
-	few	TRBV7-6	TRBJ2-3	CASSSQTTPHLDTQYF	TGTGCCAGCAGCTCGCAAACAACTCCCCATTTAGATACGCAGTATTTT
TRBD2	many	TRBV24-1	TRBJ2-1	CATSDLASGGYNEQFF	TGTGCCACCAGTGATTTGGCTAGCGGGGGGTACAATGAGCAGTTCTTC
-	few	TRBV7-9	TRBJ1-1	CASSFHRTNTEAFF	TGTGCCAGCAGCTTCCACAGGACGAACACTGAAGCTTTCTTT
-	many	TRBV20-1	TRBJ2-2	CSASRGNTGELFF	TGCAGTGCTAGTCGCGGGAACACCGGGGAGCTGTTTTTT
TRBD2	few	TRBV10-2	TRBJ2-7	CASSVTSGKDEQYF	TGCGCCAGCAGTGTCACTAGCGGGAAGGACGAGCAGTACTTC
-	few	TRBV5-6	TRBJ2-2	CASSLPGQSTGTGELFF	TGTGCCAGCAGCCTACCGGGCCAGTCAACCGGGACCGGGGAGCTGTTTTTT
TRBD1	few	TRBV11-2	TRBJ2-2	CASSLGRGRLLNTGELFF	TGTGCCAGCAGCTTGGGAAGGGGGCGCCTCCTAAACACCGGGGAGCTGTTTTTT
TRBD1	-	TRBV20-1	TRBJ2-7	CSATDRGPHEQYF	TGCAGTGCAACCGACAGGGGCCCCCACGAGCAGTACTTC
TRBD1	few	TRBV27	TRBJ1-2	CASSRIQGLHGYTF	TGTGCCAGCAGTAGGATACAGGGGCTTCATGGCTACACCTTC
TRBD2	many	TRBV7-6	TRBJ2-3	CASSWTSEGADTQYF	TGTGCCAGCAGCTGGACTAGCGAGGGGGCAGATACGCAGTATTTT
TRBD2	few	TRBV3-1	TRBJ2-1	CASSQDLAENYNEQFF	TGTGCCAGCAGCCAAGACCTAGCGGAGAACTACAATGAGCAGTTCTTC
-	few	TRBV29-1	TRBJ2-5	CSVDYEYF	TGCAGCGTTGATTACGAGTACTTC
TRBD1	-	TRBV7-6	TRBJ2-6	CASTPGTDTYSGANVLTF	TGTGCCAGCACTCCCGGGACAGACACTTACTCTGGGGCCAACGTCCTGACTTTC
-	-	TRBV12-3/TRBV12-4	TRBJ2-5	CASSLSLIQETQYF	TGTGCCAGCAGTTTGTCCCTTATCCAAGAGACCCAGTACTTC
-	many	TRBV12-3/TRBV12-4	TRBJ2-7	CASSSPTDLPTYEQYF	TGTGCCAGCAGTTCCCCCACTGACCTTCCCACCTACGAGCAGTACTTC
TRBD1	-	TRBV5-1	TRBJ2-7	CASSSGTGNYEQYF	TGCGCCAGCAGCTCCGGGACAGGGAACTACGAGCAGTACTTC
-	-	TRBV11-2	TRBJ2-7	CASSGPEQYF	TGTGCCAGCAGCGGCCCGGAGCAGTACTTC
-	-	TRBV30	TRBJ2-7	CALEYDPWKQYF	TGTGCCTTGGAGTATGACCCCTGGAAGCAGTACTTC
-	-	TRBV6-2/TRBV6-3	TRBJ2-7	CASRWLAGSREQYF	TGTGCCAGCAGGTGGTTGGCGGGGTCTCGCGAGCAGTACTTC
-	few	TRBV6-2/TRBV6-3	TRBJ2-5	CASSYVGGETQYF	TGTGCCAGCAGTTACGTCGGGGGAGAGACCCAGTACTTC
TRBD2	-	TRBV7-2	TRBJ2-5	CASSFRLAAGTQYF	TGTGCCAGCAGCTTTAGACTAGCGGCGGGAACCCAGTACTTC
-	-	TRBV7-3	TRBJ2-1	CASSPYGGSSYNEQFF	TGTGCCAGCAGCCCTTACGGGGGAAGCTCCTACAATGAGCAGTTCTTC
-	-	TRBV7-6	TRBJ1-2	CASSLGGPGYYGYTF	TGTGCCAGCAGCTTAGGGGGCCCGGGATACTATGGCTACACCTTC
-	-	TRBV6-2/TRBV6-3	TRBJ2-7	CASSYSGAGYEQYF	TGTGCCAGCAGTTACTCCGGGGCCGGGTACGAGCAGTACTTC
-	-	TRBV4-3	TRBJ2-7	CASSQGGSGYEQYF	TGCGCCAGCAGCCAAGGGGGTAGCGGTTACGAGCAGTACTTC
-	-	TRBV20-1	TRBJ1-2	CSAHPYGYTF	TGCAGTGCCCACCCCTATGGCTACACCTTC
TRBD2	few	TRBV9	TRBJ2-7	CASSLTGTSYYEQYF	TGTGCCAGCAGCCTCACCGGGACTAGCTACTACGAGCAGTACTTC
-	-	TRBV21-1	TRBJ2-7	CASSLRRGRSRVGKDEQYF	TGTGCCAGCAGCTTGCGCAGGGGACGGTCGAGGGTCGGGAAAGACGAGCAGTACTTC
-	many	TRBV6-5	TRBJ1-4	CASSYLPGESEKLFF	TGTGCCAGCAGTTACTTGCCAGGGGAGAGTGAAAAACTGTTTTTT
TRBD1	many	TRBV20-1	TRBJ2-1	CSVQTGYYNEQFF	TGCAGTGTCCAGACAGGGTACTACAATGAGCAGTTCTTC
-	-	TRBV4-3	TRBJ2-7	CASSQVQGARDRQYF	TGCGCCAGCAGCCAAGTTCAAGGGGCGAGGGATCGGCAGTACTTC
-	few	TRBV5-1	TRBJ2-2	CASSFRGTREGTGELFF	TGCGCCAGCAGCTTTCGGGGGACGCGCGAGGGCACCGGGGAGCTGTTTTTT
TRBD2	few	TRBV20-1	TRBJ2-7	CSALTSAFSYEQYF	TGCAGTGCTTTAACTAGCGCCTTCTCCTACGAGCAGTACTTC
-	-	TRBV25-1	TRBJ2-1	CASIGPKPGDSYNEQFF	TGTGCCAGCATTGGGCCGAAGCCAGGGGACTCCTACAATGAGCAGTTCTTC
TRBD2	many	TRBV3-1	TRBJ2-7	CASSQGQLAGGEQYF	TGTGCCAGCAGCCAAGGGCAACTAGCGGGAGGCGAGCAGTACTTC
-	many	TRBV5-1	TRBJ2-3	CASSTLVPSRGTDTQYF	TGCGCCAGCAGCACCCTCGTTCCTAGCCGGGGCACAGATACGCAGTATTTT
TRBD2	-	TRBV5-1	TRBJ2-1	CASSIYGLAAYNEQFF	TGCGCCAGCAGCATTTACGGACTAGCGGCCTACAATGAGCAGTTCTTC
TRBD2	-	TRBV20-1	TRBJ2-7	CSARTSGGPYEQYF	TGCAGTGCCCGAACTAGCGGGGGGCCCTACGAGCAGTACTTC
TRBD2	-	TRBV4-2	TRBJ2-6	CASSRRAGSIAGVTLSGANVLTF	TGTGCCAGCAGCCGTAGGGCAGGGTCGATAGCGGGAGTTACCCTCTCTGGGGCCAACGTCCTGACTTTC
TRBD2	once	TRBV29-1	TRBJ2-3	CSADGAGGGTDTQYF	TGCAGCGCTGACGGGGCGGGAGGTGGAACAGATACGCAGTATTTT